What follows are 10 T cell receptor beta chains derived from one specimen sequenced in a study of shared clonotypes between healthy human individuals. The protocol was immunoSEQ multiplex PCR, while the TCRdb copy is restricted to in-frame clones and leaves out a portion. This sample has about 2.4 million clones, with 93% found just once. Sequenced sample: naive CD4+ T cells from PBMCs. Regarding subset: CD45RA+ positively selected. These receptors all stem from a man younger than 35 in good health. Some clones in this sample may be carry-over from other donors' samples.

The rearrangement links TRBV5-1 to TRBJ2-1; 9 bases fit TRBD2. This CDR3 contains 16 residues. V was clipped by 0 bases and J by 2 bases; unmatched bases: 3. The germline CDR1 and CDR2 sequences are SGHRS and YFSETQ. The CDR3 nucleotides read TGCGCCAGCAGCTTGGGCGGGACTAGCCCCTACAATGAGCAGTTCTTC. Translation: CASSLGGTSPYNEQFF.

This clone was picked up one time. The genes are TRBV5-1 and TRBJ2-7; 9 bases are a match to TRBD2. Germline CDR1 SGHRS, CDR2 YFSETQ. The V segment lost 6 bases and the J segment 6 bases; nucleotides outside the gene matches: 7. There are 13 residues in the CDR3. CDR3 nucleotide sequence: TGCGCCAGCACTATGGCGGGAGGGCTCGAGCAGTACTTC. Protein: CASTMAGGLEQYF.

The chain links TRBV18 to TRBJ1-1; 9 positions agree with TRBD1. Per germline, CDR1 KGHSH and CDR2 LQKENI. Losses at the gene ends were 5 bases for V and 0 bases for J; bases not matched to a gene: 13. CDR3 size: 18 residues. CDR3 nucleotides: TGTGCCAGCTCAGTAACGGGACAGGGCGCCGCCATGAACACTGAAGCTTTCTTT. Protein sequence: CASSVTGQGAAMNTEAFF.

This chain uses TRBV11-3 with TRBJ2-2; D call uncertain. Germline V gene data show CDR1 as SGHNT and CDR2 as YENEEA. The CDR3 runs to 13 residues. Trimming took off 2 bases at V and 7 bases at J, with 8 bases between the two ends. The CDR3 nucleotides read TGTGCCAGCAGCTTAAATTCTGGCGGGGAGCTGTTTTTT. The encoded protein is CASSLNSGGELFF.

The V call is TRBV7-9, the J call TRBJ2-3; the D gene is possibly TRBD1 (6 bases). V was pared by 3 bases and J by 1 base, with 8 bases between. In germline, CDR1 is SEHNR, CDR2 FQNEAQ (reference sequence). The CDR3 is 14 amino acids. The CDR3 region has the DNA TGTGCCAGCAGCTTCAGGGGAGGCACAGATACGCAGTATTTT. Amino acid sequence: CASSFRGGTDTQYF.

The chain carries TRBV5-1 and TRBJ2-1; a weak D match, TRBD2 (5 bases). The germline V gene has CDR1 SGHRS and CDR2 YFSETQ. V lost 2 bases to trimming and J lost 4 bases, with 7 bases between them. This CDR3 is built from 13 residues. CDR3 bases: TGCGCCAGCAGCTTTCCGGGGTACAATGAGCAGTTCTTC. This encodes CASSFPGYNEQFF.

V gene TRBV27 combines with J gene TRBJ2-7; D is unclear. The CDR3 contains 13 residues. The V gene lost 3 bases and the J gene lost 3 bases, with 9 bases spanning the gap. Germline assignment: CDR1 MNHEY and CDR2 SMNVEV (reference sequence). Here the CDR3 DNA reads TGTGCCAGCAGTTTGAAGGAATACTACGAGCAGTACTTC. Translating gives CASSLKEYYEQYF.

The DNA for the CDR3 is TGTGCCAGCAGCAACGCCGGGACTCGAGATACGCAGTATTTT. Its translation is CASSNAGTRDTQYF. The chain is built from TRBV7-9 and TRBJ2-3, with D maybe TRBD2 (6 bases). Deletions cut 5 bases from V and 5 bases from J, with 14 bases between. This CDR3 region has 14 residues. In germline, CDR1 is SEHNR, CDR2 FQNEAQ (reference sequence).

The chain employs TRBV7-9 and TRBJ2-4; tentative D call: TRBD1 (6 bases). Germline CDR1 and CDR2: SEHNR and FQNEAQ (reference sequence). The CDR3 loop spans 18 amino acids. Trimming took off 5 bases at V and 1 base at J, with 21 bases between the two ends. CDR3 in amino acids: CASSPDLGQFLAKNIQYF. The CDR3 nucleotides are TGTGCCAGCAGCCCAGACCTCGGACAGTTTCTTGCCAAAAACATTCAGTACTTC.

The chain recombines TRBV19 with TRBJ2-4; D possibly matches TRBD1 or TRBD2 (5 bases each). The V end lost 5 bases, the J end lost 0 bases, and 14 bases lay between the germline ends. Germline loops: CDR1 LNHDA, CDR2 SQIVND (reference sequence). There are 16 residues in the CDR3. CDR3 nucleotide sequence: TGTGCCAGTAGTCCGGGGACGGGATTAGCCAAAAACATTCAGTACTTC. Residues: CASSPGTGLAKNIQYF.